These 8 T cell receptor beta chains were sequenced from one sample in a study of blood T cell repertoires in COVID-19. Clones were sequenced by immunoSEQ multiplex PCR, and TCRdb holds only the in-frame ones, with some missing. Of tens of thousands of clones listed, about 88% are singletons. Specimen: peripheral blood. The receptors come from a man aged 65-85 years with acute or convalescent COVID-19.

This chain uses TRBV7-2 with TRBJ1-3, with TRBD1 matching over 7 bases. Germline values: CDR1 SGHTA, CDR2 FQGNSA. V lost 5 bases, J lost 1 base, and 5 bases stayed unmatched. The CDR3 loop spans 15 amino acids. The DNA of the CDR3 is TGTGCCAGCAGCGACAGGGTGGGGTCTGGAAACACCATATATTTT. Translated, it gives CASSDRVGSGNTIYF.

The chain combines TRBV27 with TRBJ2-3; the match to TRBD2 covers 15 bases. Losses at the gene ends were 5 bases for V and 8 bases for J; bases not matched to a gene: 8. The CDR3 is made up of 16 amino acids. The germline gives CDR1 MNHEY, CDR2 SMNVEV (reference sequence). As DNA, the CDR3 is TGTGCCAGCAGTACCGGACTAGCGGGAGGGCCGGGTACGCAGTATTTT. It yields the protein CASSTGLAGGPGTQYF.

This clone was counted a few times. The V gene is TRBV5-1, the J gene TRBJ1-4; the D gene is possibly TRBD1 (6 bases). Trimming removed 0 bases from V and 5 bases from J, with 8 bases in between. CDR1 is SGHRS, CDR2 YFSETQ, per germline. The CDR3 consists of 14 residues. CDR3 DNA sequence: TGCGCCAGCAGCTTGGGTAGGGGGAATGAAAAACTGTTTTTT. The encoded protein is CASSLGRGNEKLFF.

The gene calls are TRBV5-1 and TRBJ1-2; D is uncertain. The CDR3 totals 14 residues. The germline V and J ends were trimmed by 4 bases and 11 bases, with 21 bases remaining between them. Germline V CDR1 and CDR2: SGHRS, YFSETQ. The CDR3 DNA is TGCGCCAGCAGCCCGAGGGAAGTTGTGGGGTCTTACACCTTC. It yields the protein CASSPREVVGSYTF. Looking up the rest from reference TRBV5-1 and TRBJ1-2 gives the full variable domain: KAGVTQTPRYLIKTRGQQVTLSCSPISGHRSVSWYQQTPGQGLQFLFEYFSETQRNKGNFPGRFSGRQFSNSRSEMNVSTLELGDSALYLCASSPREVVGSYTFGSGTRLTVV.

V is TRBV6-2 or TRBV6-3 and J is TRBJ2-7, with TRBD2 as a possible D gene (6 bases). V was trimmed by 0 bases and J by 3 bases, leaving 18 bases between them. Germline V gene lookup returns CDR1 MNHEY and CDR2 SVGEGT. The CDR3 sequence is 17 residues long. The CDR3 region is CASSYSRGGGRDYEQYF. The DNA of the CDR3 is TGTGCCAGCAGTTACTCGAGGGGAGGAGGGCGGGACTACGAGCAGTACTTC.

This clone was recorded only once. J is TRBJ1-4 and V is TRBV20-1, with D unresolved. CDR3 length equals 11 residues. Germline V gene lookup returns CDR1 DFQATT and CDR2 SNEGSKA (reference sequence). Trimming pared 0 bases from V and 7 bases from J, leaving 3 bases between. The CDR3 DNA reads TGCAGTGCTAGAGACTCTGAAAAACTGTTTTTT. This codes for CSARDSEKLFF.

This clone was seen only once. The CDR3: CASSAHPGQLNTEAFF. In nucleotides, the CDR3 is TGTGCCAGCAGTGCCCACCCAGGACAGCTAAACACTGAAGCTTTCTTT. The chain uses TRBV25-1 and TRBJ1-1; D is possibly TRBD1 (6 bases). The V end lost 4 bases, the J end lost 2 bases, and 17 bases lay between the germline ends. Germline V CDR1 and CDR2: MGHDK, SYGVNS. The CDR3 is 16 amino acids.

This clone was observed once. The chain links TRBV4-1 to TRBJ2-2; TRBD2 is a possible D gene (5 bases). CDR1 MGHRA and CDR2 YSYEKL come from the germline V gene. Trimming pared 4 bases from V and 9 bases from J, leaving 15 bases between. This CDR3 comprises 14 residues. In nucleotides, the CDR3 is TGCGCCAGCAGCCCCCTTACCCGGGAACGGGAGCTGTTTTTT. This codes for CASSPLTRERELFF.